This TCR beta chain was sequenced in a study of cytomegalovirus exposure and HLA in healthy donors. PCR involved 60 Vbeta and 13 Jbeta primers. The data were produced by immunoSEQ multiplex PCR, yet TCRdb's version contains in-frame clones alone and is incomplete. The sample yields about 140,000 clones, 70% to 80% seen once. The CDR3 covers 14 residues. Germline lookup yields CDR1 MRHNA and CDR2 SNTAGT. V was shortened by 5 bases and J by 4 bases, with 14 bases between the two germline ends. Study results and caveats: When analyzed later, a missense DCLRE1C variant was found to be linked to TCR beta V- and J-gene trimming.

On this clone itself: What it binds is unknown.

The sequenced material came from PBMCs. This clonotype was obtained from a female donor in good health and CMV-seronegative. The chain recombines TRBV6-4 with TRBJ1-1; a possible D gene is TRBD1 (5 bases). CDR3 nucleotide sequence: TGTGCCAGCAGTCTGGACATGGTGAGCACTGAAGCTTTCTTT. Its protein product is CASSLDMVSTEAFF.